Below are 21 T cell receptor beta chains sequenced from a single sample in a study of human T cells and chemical hapten exposure (dated by TCRdb to about 2021). The time point label on this specimen signifies: patch test 2, 6 weeks after DPC sensitization. This specimen's treatment or condition label, per the study, means: therapeutic diphenylcyclopropenone sensitization with weekly scalp DPC. Preparation of the library involved RACE. For sequencing, a NextSeq 500 was employed. TCRdb applied fastp at Q25 and MiXCR to the public reads, then kept only in-frame beta chains. Each CDR3 protein gets just one entry, which takes the most common genes and DNA from the rows behind it. The sample has over 40,000 distinct CDR3 sequences on record, over 3% of them singletons. In total, the top ten clones hold approximately 7.1% of the sample. Sequencing was performed on whole blood, taken in connection with sensitization to the hapten diphenylcyclopropenone (DPC). Every receptor here comes from a man aged 35-49 years with alopecia areata. Some clones in this sample may be carry-over from other donors' samples.

This clonotype was counted ten times or more. The chain is built from TRBV6-1 and TRBJ1-3; 7 bases line up with TRBD1. The CDR3 runs 15 residues. Trimming cost V 4 bases and J 0 bases; bases outside gene matches: 3. Germline CDR1 reads MNHNS; CDR2 reads SASEGT. The CDR3 protein is CASSGSGGSGNTIYF. The CDR3, as DNA: TGTGCCAGCAGTGGATCAGGGGGCTCTGGAAACACCATATATTTT.

This clonotype was counted between two and nine times. The rearrangement links TRBV11-2 to TRBJ2-3; possibly TRBD2 for D (6 bases). The length of the CDR3 is 16 residues. The germline V and J ends were trimmed by 5 bases and 5 bases, with 20 bases remaining between them. Germline V gives CDR1 SGHAT, CDR2 FQNNGV. This CDR3 is CASSGSGTGKGDTQYF. CDR3 coding DNA: TGTGCCAGCAGCGGTAGCGGTACCGGGAAGGGAGATACGCAGTATTTT. Combining the CDR3 with reference TRBV11-2 and TRBJ2-3 gives the whole variable domain EAGVAQSPRYKIIEKRQSVAFWCNPISGHATLYWYQQILGQGPKLLIQFQNNGVVDDSQLPKDRFSAERLKGVDSTLKIQPAKLEDSAVYLCASSGSGTGKGDTQYFGPGTRLTVL.

This clonotype came up many times. The rearrangement links TRBV2 to TRBJ2-7, with 8 nucleotides matching TRBD1. This CDR3 is built from 13 residues. Per the germline V gene, CDR1 is SNHLY and CDR2 is FYNNEI. V gave up 11 bases and J gave up 0 bases; unmatched junction bases: 6. CDR3 residues: CACDRGGSYEQYF. The CDR3, as DNA: TGTGCCTGCGACAGGGGCGGCTCCTACGAGCAGTACTTC.

This clonotype has a count of ten or more. This chain uses TRBV11-1 with TRBJ2-1, with TRBD2 matching 9 bases. This CDR3 is 15 amino acids long. Germline V gene sequence: CDR1 SGHAT, CDR2 FQDESV (reference sequence). With V trimmed by 0 bases and J by 7 bases, 4 bases remained unmatched. CDR3 nucleotides: TGTGCCAGCAGCTTAGCTAGCGGGAGTCCTAATGAGCAGTTCTTC. Its protein is CASSLASGSPNEQFF.

This clonotype was seen at least ten times. The V gene is TRBV2, the J gene TRBJ1-2; weak D call: TRBD1 (5 bases). The V end lost 3 bases, the J end lost 8 bases, and 10 bases lay between the germline ends. The germline V gene has CDR1 SNHLY and CDR2 FYNNEI. The CDR3 totals 12 residues. CDR3 in amino acids: CASSDPGQGYTF. Here the CDR3 DNA reads TGTGCCAGCAGTGACCCAGGGCAGGGCTACACCTTC.

This clonotype was picked up many times. The gene calls are TRBV6-5 and TRBJ2-7, with 10 nucleotides matching TRBD1. This CDR3 spans 13 amino acids. In germline, CDR1 is MNHEY, CDR2 SVGAGI. With V trimmed by 4 bases and J by 7 bases, 4 bases remained unmatched. DNA for the CDR3: TGTGCCAGCAGTTCCGGGACAGGGGATGAGCAGTACTTC. Translated: CASSSGTGDEQYF.

This clonotype showed up many times. The chain recombines TRBV12-3 or TRBV12-4 with TRBJ2-3; 9 bases align to TRBD2. The CDR3 covers 18 residues. The V and J ends lost 3 bases and 0 bases, in that order; junction bases with no gene match: 10. The CDR3 protein is CASSLMSGRTTSTDTQYF. CDR3 nucleotides: TGTGCCAGCAGTTTGATGAGCGGGAGGACAACTAGCACAGATACGCAGTATTTT.

This clonotype was detected ten times or more. The V and J genes are TRBV11-3 and TRBJ2-1; 11 nucleotides align to TRBD2. In germline, CDR1 is SGHNT, CDR2 YENEEA. V lost 5 bases to trimming and J lost 7 bases; unmatched junction nucleotides: 13. The CDR3 consists of 17 residues. The CDR3 coding sequence is TGTGCCAGCAGCCCTGGACTAGCGGGTGCCCAGGTGAATGAGCAGTTCTTC. Residues: CASSPGLAGAQVNEQFF.

This clonotype was recorded many times. V usage is TRBV2 and J usage is TRBJ1-5; D call uncertain. Trimming left V 7 bases short and J 2 bases short, with 12 bases between. The CDR3 runs to 14 residues. Germline CDR1 SNHLY, CDR2 FYNNEI. The CDR3 region is CASTRREGNQPQHF. The CDR3 DNA follows: TGTGCCAGCACCCGGAGGGAGGGCAATCAGCCCCAGCATTTT. Combining the CDR3 with reference TRBV2 and TRBJ1-5 gives the whole variable domain EPEVTQTPSHQVTQMGQEVILRCVPISNHLYFYWYRQILGQKVEFLVSFYNNEISEKSEIFDDQFSVERPDGSNFTLKIRSTKLEDSAMYFCASTRREGNQPQHFGDGTRLSIL.

This clonotype was counted at least ten times. The CDR3 reads CASTPQESEPQHF. The CDR3 DNA reads TGTGCCAGCACCCCACAGGAGTCTGAGCCCCAGCATTTT. The gene calls are TRBV12-3 or TRBV12-4 and TRBJ1-5, with D maybe TRBD1 (5 bases). Trimming cost V 7 bases and J 8 bases, with 15 bases left between them. The CDR3 sequence is 13 residues long.

This clonotype showed up many times. J is TRBJ2-3 and V is TRBV7-2; weak D call: TRBD1 (5 bases). Germline CDR1 is SGHTA and CDR2 is FQGNSA. The CDR3 is 15 residues long. Trimming took off 3 bases at V and 0 bases at J, with 10 bases between the two ends. The CDR3 region is CASSFTGLSTDTQYF. CDR3 nucleotide sequence: TGTGCCAGCAGCTTTACAGGCCTTAGCACAGATACGCAGTATTTT.

This clonotype has more than one count but fewer than ten. This sequence joins TRBV28 and TRBJ1-3, with D unresolved. Germline V gene data show CDR1 as MDHEN and CDR2 as SYDVKM. The CDR3 spans 15 residues. V was trimmed by 5 bases and J by 0 bases, leaving 11 bases between them. The CDR3 loop is CASSPGWGSGNTIYF. The CDR3 DNA follows: TGTGCCAGCAGTCCCGGATGGGGCTCTGGAAACACCATATATTTT.

This clonotype is classed as medium-sized. V and J are TRBV5-6 and TRBJ2-1; 7 nucleotides agree with TRBD2. Germline assignment: CDR1 SGHDT and CDR2 YYEEEE. The V and J ends lost 4 bases and 4 bases, in that order; junction bases with no gene match: 11. The CDR3 totals 16 residues. This CDR3 is CASSGGGILPYNEQFF. The CDR3 coding sequence is TGTGCCAGCAGCGGGGGGGGGATCCTACCTTACAATGAGCAGTTCTTC.

The sample holds many counts of this clonotype. This chain uses TRBV6-5 with TRBJ2-7; the D gene is possibly TRBD2 (5 bases). Deletions cut 6 bases from V and 5 bases from J, with 14 bases between. Germline V gene data show CDR1 as MNHEY and CDR2 as SVGAGI. CDR3 length equals 13 residues. CDR3 nucleotides: TGTGCCAGCAGCCTCGATAGGACTGACGAGCAGTACTTC. This codes for CASSLDRTDEQYF.

The chain is built from TRBV18 and TRBJ2-3; 9 nucleotides line up with TRBD2. Germline V gene sequence: CDR1 KGHSH, CDR2 LQKENI. The V segment lost 5 bases and the J segment 6 bases; nucleotides outside the gene matches: 6. The CDR3 extends over 14 amino acids. The CDR3 DNA reads as TGTGCCAGCTCATCGGGACTAGCTTCCGATACGCAGTATTTT. It codes for CASSSGLASDTQYF. The entire variable domain, with the rest obtained from reference TRBV18 and TRBJ2-3, is as follows: NAGVMQNPRHLVRRRGQEARLRCSPMKGHSHVYWYRQLPEEGLKFMVYLQKENIIDESGMPKERFSAEFPKEGPSILRIQQVVRGDSAAYFCASSSGLASDTQYFGPGTRLTVL.

The table lists this clonotype with many counts. This sequence joins TRBV11-1 and TRBJ2-1; 11 bases are a match to TRBD2. The CDR3 is 15 amino acids. The V segment lost 4 bases and the J segment 9 bases; nucleotides outside the gene matches: 8. Looked up from germline, CDR1 is SGHAT and CDR2 is FQDESV (reference sequence). The CDR3 DNA follows: TGTGCCAGCAGCTGGGTTAGCGGGAGGGCCACTGAGCAGTTCTTC. It is translated as CASSWVSGRATEQFF.

This clonotype was observed many times. J is TRBJ2-3 and V is TRBV7-2; D unclear. The CDR3 has 14 residues. V shed 8 bases and J shed 11 bases, with 23 bases lying between them. Germline CDR1 SGHTA, CDR2 FQGNSA. CDR3 bases: TGTGCCAGCCAGTTAACGACTCTTGGTCGTGGGCAGTATTTT. Translated: CASQLTTLGRGQYF.

This clonotype was counted ten times or more. The chain combines TRBV20-1 with TRBJ2-2; perhaps D is TRBD1 or TRBD2 (5 bases each). V lost 0 bases and J lost 1, with 12 bases in between. CDR1 is DFQATT, CDR2 SNEGSKA, per germline (reference sequence). This CDR3 comprises 16 residues. CDR3 protein: CSARDPAGRNTGELFF. The DNA for the CDR3 is TGCAGTGCTAGAGATCCGGCAGGGAGGAACACCGGGGAGCTGTTTTTT.

DNA of the CDR3: TGTGCCAGCAGTGACCTTCCAAAGGGGGTCTCAACTAATGAAAAACTGTTTTTT. It codes for CASSDLPKGVSTNEKLFF. The V and J genes are TRBV25-1 and TRBJ1-4; tentative D call: TRBD1 (6 bases). Trimming cost V 3 bases and J 0 bases, with 17 bases left between them. Germline V CDR1 and CDR2: MGHDK, SYGVNS. The CDR3 has 18 amino acids.

This clonotype was detected ten times or more. The rearrangement uses TRBV6-1 and TRBJ1-5; 9 nucleotides align to TRBD1. Germline V gene lookup returns CDR1 MNHNS and CDR2 SASEGT. The CDR3 covers 15 residues. V lost 6 bases, J lost 5 bases, and 8 bases stayed unmatched. The CDR3 DNA follows: TGTGCCAGCAGGGGACAGGGAGCCCTCCATCAGCCCCAGCATTTT. Protein product: CASRGQGALHQPQHF.

The rearrangement uses TRBV5-1 and TRBJ2-3, with 11 nucleotides matching TRBD2. In germline, CDR1 is SGHRS, CDR2 YFSETQ. This CDR3 has 16 amino acids. The J segment lost 3 bases and the V segment lost 2 bases, leaving 5 bases of the junction unmatched. CDR3 bases: TGCGCCAGCAGCTTCACGGGACTAGCGGCTACAGATACGCAGTATTTT. It translates to CASSFTGLAATDTQYF. The full variable domain, its missing parts supplied by reference TRBV5-1 and TRBJ2-3, is KAGVTQTPRYLIKTRGQQVTLSCSPISGHRSVSWYQQTPGQGLQFLFEYFSETQRNKGNFPGRFSGRQFSNSRSEMNVSTLELGDSALYLCASSFTGLAATDTQYFGPGTRLTVL.